This T cell receptor beta chain was sequenced during a study of CXCR3-negative and CXCR3-positive naive CD8 T cells. Germline CDR1 reads SEHNR; CDR2 reads FQNEAQ (reference sequence). The length of the CDR3 is 19 residues. The study, taken as a whole, reports: More hydrophobic TRB CDR3s occurred in CXCR3-positive than in CXCR3-negative naive cells.

UMI-labeled TRB cDNA libraries were prepared by 5' RACE. TCRdb reprocessed the 5' RACE reads, keeping one entry per CDR3 protein, no DNA. With over 100,000 distinct CDR3 sequences in the sample, the ten largest clones hold around 0.41%. Note on this clonotype: Its antigen is not known.

This TCR was recovered from a human donor in good health. Some clones in this sample may be carry-over from other donors' samples. Sample: naive CXCR3+ CD8+ T cells from blood. Subset meaning: CD45RO-CCR7+CD27+CD95- naive CD8+ T cells expressing CXCR3 (TNR3+). The rearrangement uses TRBV7-9 and TRBJ2-6; TCRdb calls TRBD2, which cannot be checked without DNA. CDR3: CASSPGTSGSYSGANVLTF.